This T cell receptor (beta chain) was captured in a study of patients and donors after allogeneic stem cell transplantation. CDR3 size: 15 residues. Germline-derived CDR1 and CDR2 are SGHDT and YYEEEE. V gave up 4 bases and J gave up 10 bases, with 18 bases separating them. MiXCR was run by TCRdb on the RT-PCR reads, yielding one entry per CDR3 protein. The sample has roughly 150,000 distinct CDR3 sequences, about 24% seen once. The sequenced sample was blood, either unsorted or a sorted T cell fraction (not recorded which). The TCR originated in a human donor who was either an allogeneic HSCT recipient or a stem cell or donor lymphocyte infusion donor (not recorded which). It is not recorded whose cells these are; they may come from a transplant donor. V is TRBV5-6 and J is TRBJ1-6, with D uncertain. The CDR3 region has the DNA TGTGCCAGCAGCCTACGTTACGGGTCGATCTCACCCCTCCACTTT. Translating gives CASSLRYGSISPLHF.